The 21 T cell receptor beta chains below come from one sample, sequenced in a study of blood T cells in healthy people across ages. Using a J-beta primer mix together with a sample-barcoded 5' primer, a second PCR was run for roughly 6 to 11 cycles. TCRdb fed the 5' RACE reads into MiXCR, producing one record per CDR3 protein. This table holds some 1,800,000 distinct CDR3 sequences, roughly two fifths found once. The sequenced sample consisted of blood. Receptor source: a human donor in good health.

This clonotype showed up just once. V and J are TRBV12-3 or TRBV12-4 and TRBJ2-3; D remains ambiguous. Deletions cut 2 bases from V and 6 bases from J, with 18 bases between. The CDR3 has 16 amino acids. Written as DNA, the CDR3 is TGTGCCAGCAGTTTATTGGCATCACAAGTTGGGGATACGCAGTATTTT. Translation: CASSLLASQVGDTQYF.

The chain joins TRBV29-1 to TRBJ2-7; 9 bases map to TRBD2. Gene TRBJ2-5 matches the end of the DNA better, so the J call may be wrong. Germline loops: CDR1 SQVTM, CDR2 ANQGSEA. The CDR3 is made up of 13 amino acids. The CDR3 is CSHRGGGGETQYF. DNA for the CDR3: TGCAGCCACCGCGGGGGGGGTGGAGAGACCCAGTACTTC.

With respect to this clonotype: A much bigger clone sits one base away, suggesting this may be a read error. V is TRBV2 and J is TRBJ2-7; D ambiguous. The CDR3 loop spans 13 amino acids. The ends were cut back, 2 bases at V and 2 bases at J, with 7 bases in the middle. Germline values: CDR1 SNHLY, CDR2 FYNNEI. The CDR3 spells CASSEQETYEQYF. The DNA of the CDR3 is TGTGCCAGCAGTGAACAGGAGACCTACGAGCAGTACTTC. Together with reference TRBV2 and TRBJ2-7, the CDR3 gives the full variable domain: EPEVTQTPSHQVTQMGQEVILRCVPISNHLYFYWYRQILGQKVEFLVSFYNNEISEKSEIFDDQFSVERPDGSNFTLKIRSTKLEDSAMYFCASSEQETYEQYFGPGTRLTVT.

V usage is TRBV20-1 and J usage is TRBJ1-1; no firm D call. Germline loops: CDR1 DFQATT, CDR2 SNEGSKA (reference sequence). The CDR3 sequence is 14 residues long. V gave up 0 bases and J gave up 1 base, with 9 bases separating them. This CDR3 is CSAREGRTNTEAFF. The CDR3 DNA is TGCAGTGCTAGAGAGGGGAGGACGAACACTGAAGCTTTCTTT.

The V gene is TRBV29-1, the J gene TRBJ1-1, with D maybe TRBD1 (6 bases). CDR1 is SQVTM and CDR2 is ANQGSEA in the germline V gene. The CDR3 has 10 amino acids. The germline V and J ends were trimmed by 6 bases and 7 bases, with 9 bases remaining between them. CDR3 nucleotides: TGCAGCGTCGTGGACAGTGAAGCTTTCTTT. It specifies CSVVDSEAFF.

This clonotype was counted a few times. The V gene is TRBV5-4, the J gene TRBJ2-1; 11 nucleotides match TRBD2. Germline V gene sequence: CDR1 SGHNT, CDR2 YYREEE (reference sequence). CDR3 length: 18 amino acids. Unmatched junction bases numbered 17, after V lost 6 bases and J lost 6 bases. CDR3 protein: CASNAPLAGGIQGNEQFF. CDR3 DNA: TGTGCCAGCAACGCGCCCCTAGCGGGGGGAATTCAAGGCAATGAGCAGTTCTTC.

The genes are TRBV7-2 and TRBJ1-3; the match to TRBD1 covers 7 bases. V lost 1 base and J lost 3; bases outside the gene matches: 6. Per the germline V gene, CDR1 is SGHTA and CDR2 is FQGNSA. CDR3 length equals 16 residues. CDR3 sequence: CASSLGGQAFGNTIYF. CDR3 bases: TGTGCCAGCAGCTTAGGCGGACAGGCCTTTGGAAACACCATATATTTT.

The chain uses TRBV4-3 and TRBJ2-3, with 9 nucleotides matching TRBD2. Germline CDR1 is LGHNA and CDR2 is YSLEER. The CDR3 consists of 15 residues. The trim removed 2 bases at V and 4 bases at J, leaving 4 bases unmatched. The chain's CDR3 is CASSQMAGGADTQYF. CDR3 in DNA: TGCGCCAGCAGCCAAATGGCGGGGGGGGCAGATACGCAGTATTTT.

V and J are TRBV4-3 and TRBJ1-6; D remains ambiguous. This CDR3 has 14 residues. V dropped 0 bases and J dropped 10 bases, with 10 bases sitting between them. The germline CDR1 and CDR2 sequences are LGHNA and YSLEER. The CDR3 loop is CASSQDGGMSPLHF. CDR3 DNA: TGCGCCAGCAGCCAAGATGGAGGAATGTCACCCCTCCACTTT.

This clonotype showed up just once. The chain has TRBV7-2 and TRBJ2-2; D is ambiguous. The germline V gene has CDR1 SGHTA and CDR2 FQGNSA. This CDR3 has 15 residues. Trimming removed 3 bases from V and 0 bases from J, with 8 bases in between. The CDR3 region has the DNA TGTGCCAGCAGCTTTGTTATAACGAACACCGGGGAGCTGTTTTTT. Translated, it gives CASSFVITNTGELFF.

The chain combines TRBV12-3 or TRBV12-4 with TRBJ1-1; no definite D call. Between the trimmed V and J ends, which lost 5 bases and 3 bases, there was a span of 10 bases. This CDR3 contains 13 residues. CDR3 in amino acids: CASSVLGYTEAFF. The CDR3 nucleotides read TGTGCCAGCAGTGTCCTAGGGTACACTGAAGCTTTCTTT.

This clonotype was seen a few times. The J gene is TRBJ1-2, the V gene TRBV28; 7 bases line up with TRBD1. V lost 3 bases to trimming and J lost 8 bases; unmatched junction nucleotides: 6. CDR3 length equals 13 residues. In germline, CDR1 is MDHEN, CDR2 SYDVKM. CDR3 sequence: CASSLDRLGGYTF. DNA of the CDR3: TGTGCCAGCAGTTTGGACAGGCTCGGGGGCTACACCTTC.

The gene calls are TRBV20-1 and TRBJ2-7; 9 positions match TRBD1. CDR1 is DFQATT, CDR2 SNEGSKA, per germline (reference sequence). V was pared by 5 bases and J by 3 bases, with 5 bases of the junction left unmatched. The CDR3 runs to 13 residues. CDR3 protein: CSALDRGYYEQYF. The CDR3 bases are TGCAGTGCTCTAGACAGGGGGTACTACGAGCAGTACTTC.

This rearrangement joins TRBV21-1 to TRBJ1-4. TRBV21-1 corresponds to a pseudogene. The CDR3 runs to 15 residues. For the CDR3, the DNA is TGTGCCAGCAGCAAAGAGGGGAGGGGTAATGAAAAACTGTTTTTT. Amino acid sequence: CASSKEGRGNEKLFF.

The chain uses TRBV10-3 and TRBJ2-5; 11 bases are shared with TRBD1. The J segment lost 5 bases and the V segment lost 2 bases, leaving 4 bases of the junction unmatched. Germline values: CDR1 ENHRY, CDR2 SYGVKD. The CDR3 runs to 15 residues. CDR3 nucleotides: TGTGCCATCAGTGAGCGGACAGGGGGCGTCGAGACCCAGTACTTC. Residues: CAISERTGGVETQYF.

The chain couples TRBV4-1 to TRBJ2-7, with a possible D match to TRBD2 (6 bases). CDR1 is MGHRA and CDR2 is YSYEKL in the germline V gene. The CDR3 loop spans 16 amino acids. Between the trimmed V and J ends, which lost 1 base and 5 bases, there was a span of 18 bases. CDR3 amino acids: CASSQVLAVDIHEQYF. Written as DNA, the CDR3 is TGCGCCAGCAGCCAAGTACTAGCCGTTGACATACACGAGCAGTACTTC.

V gene TRBV20-1 combines with J gene TRBJ2-7; a weak D match, TRBD2 (6 bases). Deletions cut 4 bases from V and 4 bases from J, with 17 bases between. The germline V gene has CDR1 DFQATT and CDR2 SNEGSKA (reference sequence). This CDR3 comprises 14 residues. This CDR3 is CSANRVADNYEQYF. The CDR3 DNA sequence: TGCAGTGCTAACCGGGTAGCGGATAATTACGAGCAGTACTTC.

This clonotype was observed many times. The V call is TRBV6-1, the J call TRBJ2-6, with 9 bases aligning to TRBD1. Trimming at V came to 7 bases and at J to 2 bases, leaving 12 bases not matched to a gene. The CDR3 has 18 residues. The germline V gene has CDR1 MNHNS and CDR2 SASEGT. CDR3 in amino acids: CASKKSTGGLAGANVLTF. The CDR3 DNA follows: TGTGCCAGCAAAAAATCGACAGGGGGTCTAGCTGGGGCCAACGTCCTGACTTTC.

The chain joins TRBV7-8 to TRBJ1-4; D gene uncertain. The ends were cut back, 3 bases at V and 0 bases at J, with 17 bases in the middle. The CDR3 totals 18 residues. CDR1 and CDR2 from the germline V gene are SGHVS and FQNEAQ. CDR3 amino acids: CASSFRRTRDATNEKLFF. For the CDR3, the DNA is TGTGCCAGCAGCTTCCGGCGAACGAGGGATGCAACTAATGAAAAACTGTTTTTT.

CDR3 bases: TGTGCCAGCAGCCCTGGGGAGCGGGGGATCACAGATACGCAGTATTTT. Translated, it gives CASSPGERGITDTQYF. This chain joins TRBV9 and TRBJ2-3; 8 nucleotides line up with TRBD2. The trim removed 4 bases at V and 2 bases at J, leaving 9 bases unmatched. The CDR3 sequence is 16 residues long. CDR1 SGDLS and CDR2 YYNGEE come from the germline V gene. Full variable domain (missing parts from reference TRBV9 and TRBJ2-3): DSGVTQTPKHLITATGQRVTLRCSPRSGDLSVYWYQQSLDQGLQFLIQYYNGEERAKGNILERFSAQQFPDLHSELNLSSLELGDSALYFCASSPGERGITDTQYFGPGTRLTVL.

This clonotype appeared a few times. This sequence joins TRBV7-2 and TRBJ1-5, with 9 bases aligning to TRBD1. This CDR3 has 17 residues. Germline assignment: CDR1 SGHTA and CDR2 FQGNSA. Trimming took 5 bases from V and 2 from J; bases not matched to a gene: 10. The CDR3 loop is CASSQGTGWSGNQPQHF. Here the CDR3 DNA reads TGTGCCAGCAGCCAAGGGACAGGGTGGTCGGGCAATCAGCCCCAGCATTTT.